This entry lists 25 T cell receptor beta chains sequenced from one sample in a study of blood T cell repertoires in COVID-19. Sequencing used immunoSEQ multiplex PCR; TCRdb keeps in-frame clones, though not all of them. The data show 70,000 to 100,000 clones, nearly 90% seen once. Sequenced material: peripheral blood. All receptors derive from a woman aged 80 or over with active or convalescent COVID-19.

The V and J genes are TRBV20-1 and TRBJ1-1; D remains ambiguous. CDR3 length equals 13 residues. Per the germline V gene, CDR1 is DFQATT and CDR2 is SNEGSKA (reference sequence). The V end lost 3 bases, the J end lost 4 bases, and 12 bases lay between the germline ends. CDR3 DNA: TGCAGTGCTAGTGACCGTAGAGTCACTGAAGCTTTCTTT. Encoded protein: CSASDRRVTEAFF.

J is TRBJ2-3 and V is TRBV2; D perhaps matches TRBD2 (6 bases). The CDR3 extends over 14 amino acids. Germline-derived CDR1 and CDR2 are SNHLY and FYNNEI. Trimming pared 8 bases from V and 6 bases from J, leaving 18 bases between. The chain's CDR3 is CASSGTRVADTQYF. For the CDR3, the DNA is TGTGCCAGCTCCGGGACTCGGGTGGCGGATACGCAGTATTTT.

The V call is TRBV5-1, the J call TRBJ2-3; 7 bases are a match to TRBD1. There are 16 residues in the CDR3. J was trimmed by 4 bases and V by 4 bases; bases with no gene match: 12. Germline V gene data show CDR1 as SGHRS and CDR2 as YFSETQ. In nucleotides, the CDR3 is TGCGCCAGCAGCGCAGGGACAGTTATGGGGCCAGATACGCAGTATTTT. Translated, it gives CASSAGTVMGPDTQYF.

The chain joins TRBV5-1 to TRBJ2-5; D not certain. V was shortened by 7 bases and J by 0 bases, with 16 bases between the two germline ends. Per the germline V gene, CDR1 is SGHRS and CDR2 is YFSETQ. The CDR3 contains 15 residues. CDR3 bases: TGCGCCAGCGCCCGATACTCCGAGTACCAAGAGACCCAGTACTTC. Its protein is CASARYSEYQETQYF.

The chain is built from TRBV18 and TRBJ1-5; the match to TRBD1 covers 8 bases. Germline V gene data show CDR1 as KGHSH and CDR2 as LQKENI. After removal of 6 bases from V and 3 bases from J, the junction contained 7 bases not matched to a gene. CDR3 length: 15 residues. This chain's CDR3 is CASSLGQGNNQPQHF. The CDR3 DNA is TGTGCCAGCTCTCTCGGACAGGGTAACAATCAGCCCCAGCATTTT.

The rearrangement joins TRBV3-1 (or the pseudogene TRBV3-2) to TRBJ1-2; 10 bases match TRBD1. Trimming took 6 bases from V and 8 from J; bases not matched to a gene: 18. This CDR3 has 17 amino acids. The germline V gene has CDR1 LGHDT and CDR2 YNNKEL (reference sequence). The CDR3 protein is CASSNRDRGIPMTGYTF. The CDR3 DNA reads as TGTGCCAGCAGTAACCGGGACAGGGGCATCCCGATGACAGGCTACACCTTC.

The table lists this clone with a count of one. The chain carries TRBV12-3 or TRBV12-4 and TRBJ1-5; TRBD1 is a possible D gene (5 bases). The CDR3 consists of 12 residues. DNA of the CDR3: TGTGGGGCGGGACGGGACAATCAGCCCCAGCATTTT. Translation gives CGAGRDNQPQHF.

The V gene is TRBV12-3 or TRBV12-4, the J gene TRBJ2-7, with 7 bases aligning to TRBD2. The V gene end was trimmed by 7 bases and the J gene end by 2 bases; junction bases not matched to a gene: 5. This CDR3 contains 13 residues. The CDR3 region is CASTASGTYEQYF. The CDR3 DNA follows: TGTGCCAGCACGGCTAGCGGAACCTACGAGCAGTACTTC.

The V and J genes are TRBV28 and TRBJ1-2; TRBD1 matches 10 bases. The trim removed 5 bases at V and 4 bases at J, leaving 16 bases unmatched. The CDR3 is 18 amino acids. CDR1 is MDHEN and CDR2 is SYDVKM in the germline V gene. The CDR3 nucleotides read TGTGCCAGCAGTCTCCTAACCCCAGGGACAGGGGTAGGCTATGGCTACACCTTC. This sequence encodes CASSLLTPGTGVGYGYTF.

The V and J genes are TRBV20-1 and TRBJ2-1; 7 nucleotides line up with TRBD2. Germline CDR1 reads DFQATT; CDR2 reads SNEGSKA (reference sequence). V lost 3 bases to trimming and J lost 7 bases; unmatched junction nucleotides: 12. The CDR3 loop spans 15 amino acids. The CDR3 nucleotides read TGCAGTGCTAGTCTAGTAGCTAGCGGAAAAAATGAGCAGTTCTTC. Translation gives CSASLVASGKNEQFF.

CDR3 sequence reads: CASSPSRMNTEAFF. DNA of the CDR3: TGTGCCAGCTCACCGAGCAGGATGAACACTGAAGCTTTCTTT. V gene TRBV18 combines with J gene TRBJ1-1; D is undetermined. V was cut by 3 bases and J by 0 bases, with 8 bases left in between. The CDR3 is 14 amino acids. Per germline, CDR1 KGHSH and CDR2 LQKENI. The full variable domain, rest sourced from reference TRBV18 and TRBJ1-1, is NAGVMQNPRHLVRRRGQEARLRCSPMKGHSHVYWYRQLPEEGLKFMVYLQKENIIDESGMPKERFSAEFPKEGPSILRIQQVVRGDSAAYFCASSPSRMNTEAFFGQGTRLTVV.

V usage is TRBV5-1 and J usage is TRBJ1-4; TRBD1 might be the D (5 bases). Trimming took off 0 bases at V and 10 bases at J, with 16 bases between the two ends. CDR1 is SGHRS, CDR2 YFSETQ, per germline. The CDR3 spans 15 residues. The CDR3 spells CASSLAWRGDGKLFF. CDR3 DNA sequence: TGCGCCAGCAGCTTGGCGTGGAGGGGAGATGGAAAACTGTTTTTT. The full variable domain, completed using reference TRBV5-1 and TRBJ1-4, is KAGVTQTPRYLIKTRGQQVTLSCSPISGHRSVSWYQQTPGQGLQFLFEYFSETQRNKGNFPGRFSGRQFSNSRSEMNVSTLELGDSALYLCASSLAWRGDGKLFFGSGTQLSVL.

The V gene is TRBV6-4, the J gene TRBJ2-7; possibly TRBD2 for D (6 bases). The germline CDR1 and CDR2 sequences are MRHNA and SNTAGT. The CDR3 spans 17 residues. V was cut by 2 bases and J by 2 bases, with 19 bases left in between. The CDR3 coding sequence is TGTGCCAGCAGTGACGGTAAGACGGGACTGGGGGCCTACGAGCAGTACTTC. Encoded protein: CASSDGKTGLGAYEQYF.

J is TRBJ2-1 and V is TRBV2; 9 positions agree with TRBD1. V shed 5 bases and J 1 base; nucleotides not matched to a gene: 3. The length of the CDR3 is 15 residues. The germline gives CDR1 SNHLY, CDR2 FYNNEI. The CDR3 DNA reads TGTGCCAGCAGTACGGACAGGGGATCCTACAATGAGCAGTTCTTC. It specifies CASSTDRGSYNEQFF.

This rearrangement joins TRBV13 to TRBJ2-3; TRBD2 matches at 12 bases. Looked up from germline, CDR1 is PRHDT and CDR2 is FYEKMQ (reference sequence). V shed 5 bases and J 3 bases; nucleotides not matched to a gene: 6. The CDR3 spans 16 residues. CDR3 nucleotides: TGTGCCAGCAGCAAGACTAGCGGGAGCGATACAGATACGCAGTATTTT. Its translation: CASSKTSGSDTDTQYF.

The chain is built from TRBV7-6 and TRBJ2-7; a weak D match, TRBD1 (5 bases). The germline CDR1 and CDR2 sequences are SGHVS and FNYEAQ. The CDR3 consists of 14 residues. V dropped 4 bases and J dropped 1 base, with 11 bases sitting between them. The chain's CDR3 is CASSSTGDSYEQYF. The CDR3, as DNA: TGTGCCAGCAGCTCAACAGGAGATTCCTACGAGCAGTACTTC.

This chain links TRBV4-2 with TRBJ2-2; D gene ambiguous. V was clipped by 0 bases and J by 8 bases, with 10 bases between them. The CDR3 runs to 14 residues. Germline loops: CDR1 LGHNA, CDR2 YNFKEQ. The CDR3 is CASSQEPLQGELFF. For the CDR3, the DNA is TGTGCCAGCAGCCAAGAACCCCTCCAGGGGGAGCTGTTTTTT.

The rearrangement uses TRBV7-2 and TRBJ2-5; D gene uncertain. CDR3 length: 14 amino acids. Trimming stripped 5 bases from V and 2 bases from J, with 12 bases between. Germline V gene lookup returns CDR1 SGHTA and CDR2 FQGNSA. CDR3 region: CASSPSLVQETQYF. CDR3 DNA: TGTGCCAGCAGCCCCTCCCTAGTGCAAGAGACCCAGTACTTC.

The chain has TRBV30 and TRBJ2-7; TRBD1 aligns across 9 bases. V was clipped by 3 bases and J by 4 bases; unmatched bases: 10. This CDR3 is built from 15 residues. Germline V lookup: CDR1 GTSNPN, CDR2 SVGIG (reference sequence). The CDR3 region is CAWRFPGQGFYEQYF. The CDR3 DNA reads TGTGCCTGGAGGTTCCCGGGACAGGGCTTTTACGAGCAGTACTTC.

The chain has TRBV9 and TRBJ2-1; D gene ambiguous. This CDR3 has 15 amino acids. Germline CDR1 reads SGDLS; CDR2 reads YYNGEE. The V end lost 3 bases, the J end lost 8 bases, and 18 bases lay between the germline ends. The CDR3 DNA reads as TGTGCCAGCAGCGACGATACTACCCCTAGGCATGAGCAGTTCTTC. Its translation: CASSDDTTPRHEQFF.

This clone was seen just once. The genes are TRBV27 and TRBJ2-2, with 9 bases fitting TRBD2. This CDR3 is built from 17 residues. J gave up 2 bases and V 6 bases, and 10 bases lay outside the gene matches. The germline CDR1 and CDR2 sequences are MNHEY and SMNVEV (reference sequence). CDR3 protein: CASSPAGLASNTGELFF. The DNA of the CDR3 is TGTGCCAGCAGCCCAGCGGGACTAGCAAGTAACACCGGGGAGCTGTTTTTT.

This clone is a singleton in its sample. V usage is TRBV20-1 and J usage is TRBJ2-3; 14 positions agree with TRBD2. The CDR3 runs to 17 residues. V was pared by 3 bases and J by 4 bases, with 9 bases of the junction left unmatched. The germline gives CDR1 DFQATT, CDR2 SNEGSKA (reference sequence). Here the CDR3 reads CSASPPTSGRASDTQYF. CDR3 nucleotide sequence: TGCAGTGCTAGTCCCCCGACTAGCGGGAGGGCCTCAGATACGCAGTATTTT.

The rearrangement links TRBV6-5 to TRBJ2-5; D is uncertain. The CDR3 is 11 amino acids. Germline CDR1 MNHEY, CDR2 SVGAGI. V was clipped by 2 bases and J by 5 bases, with 3 bases between them. The CDR3 region has the DNA TGTGCCAGCAGTTACGCGGAGACCCAGTACTTC. This sequence encodes CASSYAETQYF.

V usage is TRBV19 and J usage is TRBJ1-1; D perhaps matches TRBD1 (5 bases). V dropped 8 bases and J dropped 4 bases, with 20 bases sitting between them. Per the germline V gene, CDR1 is LNHDA and CDR2 is SQIVND (reference sequence). This CDR3 has 15 amino acids. The CDR3 is CASRPLTQAPTEAFF. CDR3 nucleotide sequence: TGTGCCAGTCGGCCCTTGACACAGGCACCCACTGAAGCTTTCTTT.

This clone appeared a few times. V is TRBV9 and J is TRBJ1-5; tentatively, D is TRBD1 (5 bases). V was shortened by 3 bases and J by 6 bases, with 13 bases between the two germline ends. Germline-derived CDR1 and CDR2 are SGDLS and YYNGEE. This CDR3 is built from 14 residues. The CDR3 bases are TGTGCCAGCAGCGCTCAGGGCTCCGGTCAGCCCCAGCATTTT. It yields the protein CASSAQGSGQPQHF.